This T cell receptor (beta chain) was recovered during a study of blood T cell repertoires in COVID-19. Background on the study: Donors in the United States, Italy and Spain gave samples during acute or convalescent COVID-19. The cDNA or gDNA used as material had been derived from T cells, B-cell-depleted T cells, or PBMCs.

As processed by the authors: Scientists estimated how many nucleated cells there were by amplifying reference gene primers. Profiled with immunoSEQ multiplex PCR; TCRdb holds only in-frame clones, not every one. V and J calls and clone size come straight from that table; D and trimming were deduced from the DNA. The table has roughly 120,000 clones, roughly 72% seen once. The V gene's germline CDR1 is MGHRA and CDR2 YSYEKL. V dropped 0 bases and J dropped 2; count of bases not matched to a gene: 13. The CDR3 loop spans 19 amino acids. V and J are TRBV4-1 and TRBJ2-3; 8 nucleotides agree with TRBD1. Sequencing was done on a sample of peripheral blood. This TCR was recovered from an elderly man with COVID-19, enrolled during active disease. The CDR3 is CASSQEWGFRGPITDTQYF. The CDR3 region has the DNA TGCGCCAGCAGCCAAGAATGGGGATTCAGGGGGCCCATCACAGATACGCAGTATTTT.